This T cell receptor beta chain was recorded in a study of untreated major depressive disorder. Trimming took off 1 base at V and 9 bases at J, with 4 bases between the two ends. Germline V gives CDR1 SEHNR, CDR2 FQNEAQ (reference sequence). The CDR3 has 11 residues. Clones were read by immunoSEQ multiplex PCR, and TCRdb kept only the in-frame ones, dropping some. The table lists 20,000 or so clones, 85% to 90% of them singletons. Every depressed patient was matched in pairs with a non-depressed control on sex, age, current smoking status and body mass index. The receptor was isolated from a woman in her twenties or thirties in good health. The chain carries TRBV7-9 and TRBJ2-1, with unresolved D. Sequences were obtained from CD4+ T cells from PBMCs. The CDR3: CASSLEVEQFF. In DNA, the CDR3 is TGTGCCAGCAGCTTAGAGGTTGAGCAGTTCTTC.